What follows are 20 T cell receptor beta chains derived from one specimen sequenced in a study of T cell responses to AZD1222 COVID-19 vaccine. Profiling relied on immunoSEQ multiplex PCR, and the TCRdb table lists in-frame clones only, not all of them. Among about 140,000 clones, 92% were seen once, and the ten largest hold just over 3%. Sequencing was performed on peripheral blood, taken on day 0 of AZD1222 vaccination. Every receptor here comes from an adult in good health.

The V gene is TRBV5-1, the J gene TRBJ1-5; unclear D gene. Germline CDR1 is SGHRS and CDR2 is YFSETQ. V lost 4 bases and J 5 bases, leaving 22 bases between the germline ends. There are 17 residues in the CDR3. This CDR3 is CASSPGVGLMIDQPQHF. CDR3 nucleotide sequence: TGCGCCAGCAGCCCGGGAGTAGGCCTAATGATCGATCAGCCCCAGCATTTT.

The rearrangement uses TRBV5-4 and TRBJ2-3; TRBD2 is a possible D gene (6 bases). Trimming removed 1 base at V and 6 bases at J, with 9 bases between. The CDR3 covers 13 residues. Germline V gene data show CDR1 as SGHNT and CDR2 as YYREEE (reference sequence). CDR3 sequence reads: CASSLRELDTQYF. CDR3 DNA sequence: TGTGCCAGCAGCTTGCGGGAGTTGGATACGCAGTATTTT.

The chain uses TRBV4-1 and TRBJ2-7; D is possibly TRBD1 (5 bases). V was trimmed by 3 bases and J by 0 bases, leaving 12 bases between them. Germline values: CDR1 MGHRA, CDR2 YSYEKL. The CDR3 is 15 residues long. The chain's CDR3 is CASSHMTESSYEQYF. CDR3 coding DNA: TGCGCCAGCAGCCACATGACAGAGAGCTCCTACGAGCAGTACTTC.

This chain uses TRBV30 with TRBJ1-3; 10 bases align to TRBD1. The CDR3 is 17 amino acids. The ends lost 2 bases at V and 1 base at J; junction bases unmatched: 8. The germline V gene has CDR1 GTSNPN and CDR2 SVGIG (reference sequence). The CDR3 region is CAWSSRTGGNSGNTIYF. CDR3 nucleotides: TGTGCCTGGAGTTCACGGACAGGGGGTAATTCTGGAAACACCATATATTTT.

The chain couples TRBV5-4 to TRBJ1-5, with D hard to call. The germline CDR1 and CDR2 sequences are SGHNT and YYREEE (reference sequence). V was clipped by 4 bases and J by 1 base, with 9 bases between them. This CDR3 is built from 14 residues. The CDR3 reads CASSRGGSNQPQHF. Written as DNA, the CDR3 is TGTGCCAGCAGCCGGGGAGGGAGCAATCAGCCCCAGCATTTT.

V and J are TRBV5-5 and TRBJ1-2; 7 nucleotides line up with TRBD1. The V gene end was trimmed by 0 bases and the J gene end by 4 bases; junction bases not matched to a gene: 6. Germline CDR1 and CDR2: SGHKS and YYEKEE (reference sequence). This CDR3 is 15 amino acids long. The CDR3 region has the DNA TGTGCCAGCAGCTTGGTTGGGACAGCCTCCTATGGCTACACCTTC. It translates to CASSLVGTASYGYTF.

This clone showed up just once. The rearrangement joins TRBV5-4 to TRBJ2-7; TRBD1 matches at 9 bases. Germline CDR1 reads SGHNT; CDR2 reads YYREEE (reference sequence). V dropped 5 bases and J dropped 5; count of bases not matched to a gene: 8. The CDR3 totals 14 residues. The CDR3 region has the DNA TGTGCCAGCAGTTATGGACAGGGGAGGCACGAGCAGTACTTC. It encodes CASSYGQGRHEQYF.

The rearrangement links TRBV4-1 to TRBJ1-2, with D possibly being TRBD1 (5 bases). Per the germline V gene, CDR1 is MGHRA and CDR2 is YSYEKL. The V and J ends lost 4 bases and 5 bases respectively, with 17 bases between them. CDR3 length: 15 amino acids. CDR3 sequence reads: CASSPSPQGGYGYTF. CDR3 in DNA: TGCGCCAGCAGCCCCTCCCCCCAGGGCGGTTATGGCTACACCTTC.

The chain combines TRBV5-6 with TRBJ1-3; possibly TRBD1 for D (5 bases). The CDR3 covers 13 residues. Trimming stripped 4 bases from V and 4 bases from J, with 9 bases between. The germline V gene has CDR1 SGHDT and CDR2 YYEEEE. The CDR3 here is CASSPTVGNTIYF. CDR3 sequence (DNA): TGTGCCAGCAGCCCGACAGTCGGAAACACCATATATTTT.

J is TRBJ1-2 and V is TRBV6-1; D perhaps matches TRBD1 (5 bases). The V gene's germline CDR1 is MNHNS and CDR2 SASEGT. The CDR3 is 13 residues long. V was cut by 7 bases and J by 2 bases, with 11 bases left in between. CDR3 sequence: CASTLQENYGYTF. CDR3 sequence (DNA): TGTGCCAGCACCCTACAGGAGAACTATGGCTACACCTTC.

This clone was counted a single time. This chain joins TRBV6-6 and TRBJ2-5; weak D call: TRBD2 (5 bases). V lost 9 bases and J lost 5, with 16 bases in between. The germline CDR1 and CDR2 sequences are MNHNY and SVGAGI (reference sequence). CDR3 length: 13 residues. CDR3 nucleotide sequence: TGTGCCAGTACCGGACTTTTAAGGGAGACCCAGTACTTC. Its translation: CASTGLLRETQYF.

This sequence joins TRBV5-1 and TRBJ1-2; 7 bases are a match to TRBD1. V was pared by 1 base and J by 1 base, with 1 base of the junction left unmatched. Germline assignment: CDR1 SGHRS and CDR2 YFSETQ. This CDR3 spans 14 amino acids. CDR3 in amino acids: CASSLTGDNYGYTF. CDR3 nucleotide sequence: TGCGCCAGCAGCTTGACAGGGGATAACTATGGCTACACCTTC.

Here the CDR3 DNA reads TGTGCCAGCAGCCCGGGGCCCTGGGGGACTAATGAAAAACTGTTTTTT. This gives the protein CASSPGPWGTNEKLFF. V usage is TRBV7-7 and J usage is TRBJ1-4; tentative D call: TRBD1 (5 bases). Germline V gives CDR1 SSHAT, CDR2 FNYEAQ (reference sequence). V was cut by 5 bases and J by 2 bases, with 15 bases left in between. This CDR3 spans 16 amino acids.

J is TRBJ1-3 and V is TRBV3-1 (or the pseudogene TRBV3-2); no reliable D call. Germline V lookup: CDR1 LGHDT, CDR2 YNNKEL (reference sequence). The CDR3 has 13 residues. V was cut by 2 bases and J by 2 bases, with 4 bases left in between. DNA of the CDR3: TGTGCCAGCAGCCAAATCCCTGGAAACACCATATATTTT. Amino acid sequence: CASSQIPGNTIYF.

This CDR3 is CASSPPSTMVEETQYF. In nucleotides, the CDR3 is TGTGCCAGCAGTCCCCCCTCAACCATGGTCGAGGAGACCCAGTACTTC. V gene TRBV28 combines with J gene TRBJ2-5, with D uncertain. Trimming removed 5 bases at V and 5 bases at J, with 21 bases between. The germline CDR1 and CDR2 sequences are MDHEN and SYDVKM. The CDR3 contains 16 residues.

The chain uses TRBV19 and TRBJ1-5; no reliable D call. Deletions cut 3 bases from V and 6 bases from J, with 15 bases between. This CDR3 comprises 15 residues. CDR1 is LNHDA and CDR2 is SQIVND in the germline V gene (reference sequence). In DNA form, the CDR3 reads TGTGCCAGTAGTATCTGGGTTGAGGAGACTCAGCCCCAGCATTTT. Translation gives CASSIWVEETQPQHF.

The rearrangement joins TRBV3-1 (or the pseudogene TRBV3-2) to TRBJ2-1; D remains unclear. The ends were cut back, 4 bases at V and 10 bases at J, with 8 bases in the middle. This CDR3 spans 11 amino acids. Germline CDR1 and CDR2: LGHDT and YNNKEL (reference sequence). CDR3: CASSRTHEQFF. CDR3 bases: TGTGCCAGCAGCCGAACCCACGAGCAGTTCTTC.

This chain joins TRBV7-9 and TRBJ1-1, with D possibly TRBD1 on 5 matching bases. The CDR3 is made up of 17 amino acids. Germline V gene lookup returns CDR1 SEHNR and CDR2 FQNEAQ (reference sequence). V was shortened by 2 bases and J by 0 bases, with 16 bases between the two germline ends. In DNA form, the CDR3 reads TGTGCCAGCAGCTTATTGGGTTCGGAGGGACTGAACACTGAAGCTTTCTTT. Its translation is CASSLLGSEGLNTEAFF.

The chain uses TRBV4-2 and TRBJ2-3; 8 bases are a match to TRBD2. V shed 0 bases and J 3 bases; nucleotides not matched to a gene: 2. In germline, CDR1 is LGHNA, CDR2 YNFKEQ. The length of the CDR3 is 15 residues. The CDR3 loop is CASSQESGGTDTQYF. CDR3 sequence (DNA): TGTGCCAGCAGCCAAGAATCGGGGGGGACAGATACGCAGTATTTT.

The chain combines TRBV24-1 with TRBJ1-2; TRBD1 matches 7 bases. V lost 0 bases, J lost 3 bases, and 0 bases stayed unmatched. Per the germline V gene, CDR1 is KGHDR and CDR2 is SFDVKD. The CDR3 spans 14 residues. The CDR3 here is CATSDLGTDYGYTF. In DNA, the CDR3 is TGTGCCACCAGTGATTTGGGGACAGACTATGGCTACACCTTC.